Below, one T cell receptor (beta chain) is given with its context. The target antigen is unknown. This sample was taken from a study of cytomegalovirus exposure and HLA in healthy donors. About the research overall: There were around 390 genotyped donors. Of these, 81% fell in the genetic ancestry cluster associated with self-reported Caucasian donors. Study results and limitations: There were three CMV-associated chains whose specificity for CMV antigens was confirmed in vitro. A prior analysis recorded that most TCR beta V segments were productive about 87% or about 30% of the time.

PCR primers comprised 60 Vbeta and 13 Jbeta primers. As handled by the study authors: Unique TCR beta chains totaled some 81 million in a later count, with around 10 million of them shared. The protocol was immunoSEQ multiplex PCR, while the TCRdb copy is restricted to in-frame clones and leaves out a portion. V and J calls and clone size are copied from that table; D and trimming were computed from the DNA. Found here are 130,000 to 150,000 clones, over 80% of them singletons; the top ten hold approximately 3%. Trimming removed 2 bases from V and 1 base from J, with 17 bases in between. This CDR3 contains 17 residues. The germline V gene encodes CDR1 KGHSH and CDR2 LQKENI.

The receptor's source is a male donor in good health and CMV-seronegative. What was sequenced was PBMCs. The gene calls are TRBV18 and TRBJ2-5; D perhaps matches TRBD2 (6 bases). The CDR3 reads CASSPRGSGTRQETQYF. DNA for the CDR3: TGTGCCAGCTCACCAAGAGGATCCGGGACTCGCCAAGAGACCCAGTACTTC.